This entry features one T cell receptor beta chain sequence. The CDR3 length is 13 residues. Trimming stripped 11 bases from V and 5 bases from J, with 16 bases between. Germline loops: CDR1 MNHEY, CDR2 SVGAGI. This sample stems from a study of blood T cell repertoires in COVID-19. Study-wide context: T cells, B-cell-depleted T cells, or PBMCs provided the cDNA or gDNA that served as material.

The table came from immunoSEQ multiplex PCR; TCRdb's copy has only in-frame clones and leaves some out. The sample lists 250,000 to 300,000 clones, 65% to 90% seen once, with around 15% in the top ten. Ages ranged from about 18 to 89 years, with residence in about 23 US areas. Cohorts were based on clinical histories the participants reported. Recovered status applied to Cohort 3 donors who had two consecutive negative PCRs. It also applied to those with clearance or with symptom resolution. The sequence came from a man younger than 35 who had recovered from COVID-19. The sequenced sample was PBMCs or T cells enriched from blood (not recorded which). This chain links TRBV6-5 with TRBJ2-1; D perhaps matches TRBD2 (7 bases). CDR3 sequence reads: CAAGWGGHNEQFF. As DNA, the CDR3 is TGTGCCGCCGGGTGGGGGGGCCACAATGAGCAGTTCTTC.